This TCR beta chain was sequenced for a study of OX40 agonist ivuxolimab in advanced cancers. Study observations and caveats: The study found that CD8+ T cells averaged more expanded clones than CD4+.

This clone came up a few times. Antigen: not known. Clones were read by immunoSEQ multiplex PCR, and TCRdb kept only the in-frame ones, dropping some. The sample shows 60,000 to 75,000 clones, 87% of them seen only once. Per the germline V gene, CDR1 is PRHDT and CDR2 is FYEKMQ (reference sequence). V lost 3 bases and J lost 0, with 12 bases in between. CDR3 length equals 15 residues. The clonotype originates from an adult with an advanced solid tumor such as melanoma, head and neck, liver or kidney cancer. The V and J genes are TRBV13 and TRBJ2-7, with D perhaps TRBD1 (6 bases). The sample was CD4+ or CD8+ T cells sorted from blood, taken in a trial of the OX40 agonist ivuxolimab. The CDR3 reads CASSFRGRSSYEQYF. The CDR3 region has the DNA TGTGCCAGCAGCTTCAGGGGACGTTCCTCCTACGAGCAGTACTTC.